The clone carrying this T cell receptor beta chain was recorded many times. Its antigen is still unknown. Trimming shortened V by 1 base and J by 2 bases, and 9 bases separated the two germline ends. There are 14 residues in the CDR3. Germline V lookup: CDR1 MDHEN, CDR2 SYDVKM. This record belongs to a study of T cells in Graves' hyperthyroidism and ophthalmopathy. Study results and limitations: Classification by a 13 V-J model distinguished ophthalmopathy from stable hyperthyroidism. Researchers found most expanded thyroid clonotypes above 0.001 in blood as well. It was a median 6.5 months before onset that the model predicted ophthalmopathy.

RNA transcripts yielded amplified TCR beta CDR3 regions. RT-PCR in the first round (using the HTBI primer set) targeted the TCR CDR3. TCRdb re-called the multiplex PCR reads through MiXCR, storing one row per CDR3 protein. Of 550,000 to 700,000 distinct CDR3 sequences in the sample, approximately 14% were seen once. The sequence came from a middle-aged woman with Graves' ophthalmopathy. Sequenced material: blood. The chain recombines TRBV28 with TRBJ2-7; TRBD1 is a possible D gene (6 bases). DNA of the CDR3: TGTGCCAGCAGTTTATTCGGGACAACCTACGAGCAGTACTTC. Protein: CASSLFGTTYEQYF.